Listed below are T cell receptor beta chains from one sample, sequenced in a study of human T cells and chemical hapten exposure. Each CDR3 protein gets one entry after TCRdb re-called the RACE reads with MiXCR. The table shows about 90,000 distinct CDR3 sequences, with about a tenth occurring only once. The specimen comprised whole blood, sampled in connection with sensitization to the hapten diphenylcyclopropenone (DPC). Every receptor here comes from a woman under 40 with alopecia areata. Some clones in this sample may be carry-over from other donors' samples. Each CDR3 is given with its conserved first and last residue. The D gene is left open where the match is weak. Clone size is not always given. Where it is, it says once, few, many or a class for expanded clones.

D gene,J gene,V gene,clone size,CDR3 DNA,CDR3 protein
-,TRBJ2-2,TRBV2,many,TGTGCCAGCAGTGATGACAGCGGGTTGAACACCGGGGAGCTGTTTTTT,CASSDDSGLNTGELFF
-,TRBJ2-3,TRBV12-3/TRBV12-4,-,TGTGCCAGCAGTTTAGCGGGGCAGGCCATACTTTACGATCTTAGCACAGATACGCAGTATTTT,CASSLAGQAILYDLSTDTQYF
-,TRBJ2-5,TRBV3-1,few,TGTGCCAGCAGCCAATCTCAGGAGACCCAGTACTTC,CASSQSQETQYF
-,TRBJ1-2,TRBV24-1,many,TGTGCCACCAGTGATGAGGGAAGGGGTTATGGCTACACCTTC,CATSDEGRGYGYTF
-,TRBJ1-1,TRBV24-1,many,TGTGCCACCAGTGATGGGGGCTCGAACACTGAAGCTTTCTTT,CATSDGGSNTEAFF
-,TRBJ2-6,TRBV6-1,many,TGTGCCAGCAGTGAATTTTCGGAGCCCTCTGGGGCCAACGTCCTGACTTTC,CASSEFSEPSGANVLTF
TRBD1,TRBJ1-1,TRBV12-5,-,TGTGCTAGTGGCTTCCTCGGACAGGCTACGAACACTGAAGCTTTCTTT,CASGFLGQATNTEAFF
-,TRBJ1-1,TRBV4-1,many,TGCGCCAGCAGCCCCTCCCTGCAGGGGAACACTGAAGCTTTCTTT,CASSPSLQGNTEAFF
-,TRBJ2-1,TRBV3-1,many,TGTGCCAGCAGCCAAGTAAGCTCCAGCGCGTCGTTCTTC,CASSQVSSSASFF
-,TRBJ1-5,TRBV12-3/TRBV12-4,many,TGTGCCAGCAACCAAGGGGGAAACCAGCCCCAGCATTTT,CASNQGGNQPQHF
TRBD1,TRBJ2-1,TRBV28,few,TGTGCCAGCAGTCCCTACGGACAGGGGCGAAGCTCCTACAATGAGCAGTTCTTC,CASSPYGQGRSSYNEQFF
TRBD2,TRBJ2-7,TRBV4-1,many,TGCGCCAGCAGCCAAGTTTCGGGAGGACTAGCGGGAGGCGAGCAGTACTTC,CASSQVSGGLAGGEQYF
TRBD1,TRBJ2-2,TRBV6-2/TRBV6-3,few,TGTGCCAGCAGTTACTCACAGGGGGCAAAGGGGACCGGGGAGCTGTTTTTT,CASSYSQGAKGTGELFF
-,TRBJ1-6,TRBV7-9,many,TGTGCCAGCAGCCCCACGGCGGGGGGAAAGGATTCACCCCTCCACTTT,CASSPTAGGKDSPLHF
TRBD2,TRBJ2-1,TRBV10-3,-,TGTGCCATAAGTGGGGGACTAGCGGGAGTGGATGAGCAGTTCTTC,CAISGGLAGVDEQFF
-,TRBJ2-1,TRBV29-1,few,TGCAGCGTTGTGGAAGTTATCTACAATGAGCAGTTCTTC,CSVVEVIYNEQFF
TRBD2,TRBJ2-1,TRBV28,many,TGTGCCAGCAGTTTACTAGCGGGACGATTAGAGCAGTTCTTC,CASSLLAGRLEQFF
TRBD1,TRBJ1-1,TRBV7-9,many,TGTGCCAGCAGCTCAGGACAGGCGAACACTGAAGCTTTCTTT,CASSSGQANTEAFF
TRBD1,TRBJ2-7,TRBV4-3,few,TGCGCCAGCAGCCAAGACCCCGACCGGGACAGGGGGAGAAACGAGCAGTACTTC,CASSQDPDRDRGRNEQYF
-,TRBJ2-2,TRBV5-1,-,TGCGCCAGCAGCTTAGGCGGGATGAACACCGGGGAGCTGTTTTTT,CASSLGGMNTGELFF
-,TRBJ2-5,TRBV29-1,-,TGCAGCGCCCAACGATGGGGAAGGGGAGAGACCCGGTACTTC,CSAQRWGRGETRYF
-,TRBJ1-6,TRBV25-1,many,TGTGCCAGCAGTGCCTTGGGCTCCTCACCCCTCCACTTT,CASSALGSSPLHF
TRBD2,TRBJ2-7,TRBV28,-,TGTGCCAGCAGCTGGACTAGCGGGAGTAGCTCCTACGAGCAGTACTTC,CASSWTSGSSSYEQYF
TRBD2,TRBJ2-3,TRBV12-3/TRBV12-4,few,TGTGCCAGCAGTTTTCATAGCGGGGGGACCTCTAGCACAGATACGCAGTATTTT,CASSFHSGGTSSTDTQYF
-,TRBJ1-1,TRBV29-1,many,TGCAGCGTTGACTCTGGGGGGACTGAAGCTTTCTTT,CSVDSGGTEAFF
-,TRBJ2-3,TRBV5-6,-,TGTGCCAGCAGCTTGGGCACTAGCCGGGATACGCAGTATTTT,CASSLGTSRDTQYF
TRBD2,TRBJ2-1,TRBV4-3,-,TGCGCCAGCAGCCAAGACGGACTAGCGGGAGTCAATGAGCAGTTCTTC,CASSQDGLAGVNEQFF
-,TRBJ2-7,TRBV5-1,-,TGCGCCAGCAGCTCCCGGACCGACAGCCCCTTCAGTTACGAGCAGTACTTC,CASSSRTDSPFSYEQYF
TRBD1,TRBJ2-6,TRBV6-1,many,TGTGCCAGCAATCCGACAGGGGTGTTCGCTGGGGCCAACGTCCTGACTTTC,CASNPTGVFAGANVLTF
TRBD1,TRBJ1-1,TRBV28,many,TGTGCCAGCAGCCCCGGGACAGGGCGGGGCACTGAAGCTTTCTTT,CASSPGTGRGTEAFF
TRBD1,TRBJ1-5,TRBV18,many,TGTGCCAGCTCACCACCCCGGACAGGGCCTCAGCCCCAGCATTTT,CASSPPRTGPQPQHF
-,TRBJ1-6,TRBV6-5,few,TGTGCCAGCAGTTACTCTGGCGGGGGGCTCCGAAGCTCCTATAATTCACCCCTCCACTTT,CASSYSGGGLRSSYNSPLHF
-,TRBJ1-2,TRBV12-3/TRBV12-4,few,TGTGCCAGCAGTTTAGGGCTTTCGGGGACCTCGTTCTATGGCTACACCTTC,CASSLGLSGTSFYGYTF
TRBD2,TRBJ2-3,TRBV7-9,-,TGTGCCAGCAGCGCGACTAGCGGGAGGTTCACAGATACGCAGTATTTT,CASSATSGRFTDTQYF
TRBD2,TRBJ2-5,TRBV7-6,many,TGTGCCAGCAGCTCGCCCGGGAGGGGGAAAGGGACCCAGTACTTC,CASSSPGRGKGTQYF
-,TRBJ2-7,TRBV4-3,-,TGCGCCAGCAGCCTTCTGGGGCCACCTGACTCCTACGAGCAGTACTTC,CASSLLGPPDSYEQYF
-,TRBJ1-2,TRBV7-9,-,TGTGCCAGCAGGGATCAGGGACCCTATGGCTACACCTTC,CASRDQGPYGYTF
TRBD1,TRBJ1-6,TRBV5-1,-,TGCGCCAGCAGCAGACAGGGAGAATCCTATAATTCACCCCTCCACTTT,CASSRQGESYNSPLHF
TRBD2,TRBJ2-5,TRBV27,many,TGTGCCAGCAGTCCACCAAGAGGCGGGGGGGTGGAGACCCAGTACTTC,CASSPPRGGGVETQYF
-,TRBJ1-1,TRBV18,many,TGTGCCAGCACAAAACAGGAGGGGAAGGCTGAAGCTTTCTTT,CASTKQEGKAEAFF
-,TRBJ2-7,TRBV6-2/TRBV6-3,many,TGTGCCAGCAGTTACCAGGACAGCTACGAGCAGTACTTC,CASSYQDSYEQYF
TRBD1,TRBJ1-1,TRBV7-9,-,TGTGCCAGCAGCTTAGACGGACAGGGCGGTGAAGCTTTCTTT,CASSLDGQGGEAFF
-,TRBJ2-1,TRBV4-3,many,TGCGCCAGCAGCCATACCCTCCGTGGTTCGGGGTTTTTAAATGAGCAGTTCTTC,CASSHTLRGSGFLNEQFF
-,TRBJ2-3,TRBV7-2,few,TGTGCCAGCAGCTTAATCCCCGCGAGCACAGATACGCAGTATTTT,CASSLIPASTDTQYF
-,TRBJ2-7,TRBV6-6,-,TGTACCAGCTACTCATCTCAGGGGCGGGCCGAGCAGTACTTC,CTSYSSQGRAEQYF
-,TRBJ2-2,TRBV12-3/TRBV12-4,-,TGTGCCAGCAGTTTACCGGCCGAGAACACCGGGGAGCTGTTTTTT,CASSLPAENTGELFF
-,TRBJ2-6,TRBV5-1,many,TGCGCCAGCAGCTTGGGCAGTACATCTGGGGCCAACGTCCTGACTTTC,CASSLGSTSGANVLTF
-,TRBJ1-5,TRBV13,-,TGTGCCAGCAGCTTAGGCGGGAGAGGGCCCCAGCATTTT,CASSLGGRGPQHF
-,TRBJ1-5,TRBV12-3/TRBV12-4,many,TGCGCCAGCAGTTTGGGTGGATCCAATCAGCCCCAGCATTTT,CASSLGGSNQPQHF
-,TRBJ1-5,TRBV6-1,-,TGTGCCAGCAGTGAAACGTCCGATCCACAGCCCCAGCATTTT,CASSETSDPQPQHF
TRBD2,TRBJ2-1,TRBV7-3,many,TGTGCCAGCAGACCCGGACTAGCGGACAATGAGCAGTTCTTC,CASRPGLADNEQFF
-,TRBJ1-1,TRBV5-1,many,TGCGCCAGCAGCCCGGAGGGGCGAAGCACTGAAGCTTTCTTT,CASSPEGRSTEAFF
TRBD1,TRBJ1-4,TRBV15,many,TGTGCCACCAGCAGGTGGACAGGGACGGCCTTCAACCCTAATGAAAAACTGTTTTTT,CATSRWTGTAFNPNEKLFF
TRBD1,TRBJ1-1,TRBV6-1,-,TGTGCCACGAGGGACAGGGGTTCGAACACTGAAGCTTTCTTT,CATRDRGSNTEAFF
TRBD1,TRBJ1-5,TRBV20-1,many,TGCAGTGCTAGACCCCAGGGGGGAGGCTATCAGCCCCAGCATTTT,CSARPQGGGYQPQHF